This T cell receptor (beta chain) comes out of a study of cytomegalovirus exposure and HLA in healthy donors. PCR employed 60 Vbeta and 13 Jbeta primers. The data were produced by immunoSEQ multiplex PCR, yet TCRdb's version contains in-frame clones alone and is incomplete. The sample has some 240,000 clones, 70% to 80% seen once. Turning to this clone: Its target is not known.

From germline, CDR1 is WSHSY and CDR2 SAAADI. The CDR3 contains 14 residues. Regarding the study as a whole: When the data were analyzed later, several of the most significant clusters appeared to be linked to common viral pathogens. In a later analysis, DRB1 alleles had the most associated TCRs; HLA-C alleles the fewest. TCR beta sequences reportedly predicted most subjects' HLA-A and HLA-B alleles accurately.

The clonotype originates from a male donor in good health and CMV-seronegative. This rearrangement joins TRBV10-2 to TRBJ2-5; no firm D call. Matching the DNA end better, TRBJ2-7 makes the J call doubtful. Sequences were obtained from PBMCs. CDR3 sequence (DNA): TGCGCCAGCACCCACGGGTCCTCCCTCCACGAGCAGTACTTC. Amino acid sequence: CASTHGSSLHEQYF.